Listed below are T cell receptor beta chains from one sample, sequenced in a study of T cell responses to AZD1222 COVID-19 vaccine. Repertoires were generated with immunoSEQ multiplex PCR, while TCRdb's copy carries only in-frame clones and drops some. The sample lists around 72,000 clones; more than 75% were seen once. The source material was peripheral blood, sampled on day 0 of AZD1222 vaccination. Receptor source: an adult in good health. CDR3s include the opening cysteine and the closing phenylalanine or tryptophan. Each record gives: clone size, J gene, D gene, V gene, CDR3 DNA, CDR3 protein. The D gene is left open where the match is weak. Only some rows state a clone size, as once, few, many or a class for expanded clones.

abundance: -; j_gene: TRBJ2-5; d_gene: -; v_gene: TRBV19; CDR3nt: TGTGCCAGTAGTATCGGACTTTCTCTATCCCAAGAGACCCAGTACTTC; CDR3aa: CASSIGLSLSQETQYF
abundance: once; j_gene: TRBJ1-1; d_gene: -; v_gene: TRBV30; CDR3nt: TGTGCCTGGAGTGAACTTCGGAACACTGAAGCTTTCTTT; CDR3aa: CAWSELRNTEAFF
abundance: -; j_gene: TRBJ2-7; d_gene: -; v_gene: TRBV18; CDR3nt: TGTGCCAGCTCATCAGAATCGCCCTCGAGCTCCTACGAGCAGTACTTC; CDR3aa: CASSSESPSSSYEQYF
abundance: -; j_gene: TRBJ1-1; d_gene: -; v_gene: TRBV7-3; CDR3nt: TGTGCCAGCAGCTTAACGGGGACTCGACCGAACGAGGCTTTCTTT; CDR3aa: CASSLTGTRPNEAFF
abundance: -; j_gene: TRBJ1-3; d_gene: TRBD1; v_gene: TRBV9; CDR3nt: TGTGCCAGCAGCGCAGGGACAGGATCCCCCGGAAACACCATATATTTT; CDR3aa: CASSAGTGSPGNTIYF
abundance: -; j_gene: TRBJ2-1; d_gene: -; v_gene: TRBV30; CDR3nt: TGTGCCCTCTGGAAAGGGCGGTCCTACAATGAGCAGTTCTTC; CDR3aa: CALWKGRSYNEQFF
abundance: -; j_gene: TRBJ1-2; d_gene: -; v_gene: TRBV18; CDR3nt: TGTGCCAGCTCACAACTGGGCGATGATGGCTACACCTTC; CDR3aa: CASSQLGDDGYTF
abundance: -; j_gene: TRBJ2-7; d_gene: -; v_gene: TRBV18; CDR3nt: TGTGCCAGCTCACCACCAGGTAGCAGGGACTACGAGCAGTACTTC; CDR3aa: CASSPPGSRDYEQYF
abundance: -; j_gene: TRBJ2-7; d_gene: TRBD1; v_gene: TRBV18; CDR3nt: TGTGCCAGCTCACCCTATCGACAGGGGTACGAGCAGTACTTC; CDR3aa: CASSPYRQGYEQYF
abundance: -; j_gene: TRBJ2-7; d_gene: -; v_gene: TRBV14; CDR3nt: TGTGCCAGCAGCCAAGATCAGGCCCGGAACTACGAGCAGTACTTC; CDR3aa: CASSQDQARNYEQYF
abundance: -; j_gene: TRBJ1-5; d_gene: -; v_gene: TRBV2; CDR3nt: TGTGCCAGCAGTGGAAGGGTTATCCAGCCCCAGCATTTT; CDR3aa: CASSGRVIQPQHF
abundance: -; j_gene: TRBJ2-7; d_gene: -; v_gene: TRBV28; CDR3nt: TGTGCCAGCAGTTCAGGGGTCGGCTACGAGCAGTACTTC; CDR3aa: CASSSGVGYEQYF
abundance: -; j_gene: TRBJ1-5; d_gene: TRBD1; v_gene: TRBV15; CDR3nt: TGTGCCACCAGCAGAGATTACAGGGGGGATCAGCCCCAGCATTTT; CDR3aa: CATSRDYRGDQPQHF
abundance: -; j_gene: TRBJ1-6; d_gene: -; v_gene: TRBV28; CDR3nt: TGTGCCAGCAGTCCCCCACATTCACCCCTCCACTTT; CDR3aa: CASSPPHSPLHF
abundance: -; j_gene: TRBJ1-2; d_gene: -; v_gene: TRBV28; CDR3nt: TGTGCCAGCAGTTTAGTGAACTATGGCTACACCTTC; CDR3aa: CASSLVNYGYTF
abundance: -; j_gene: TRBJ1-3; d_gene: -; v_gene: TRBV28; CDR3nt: TGTGCCAGCAGTTTAAAATATTTAATGGGGTCTGGAAACACCATATATTTT; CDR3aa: CASSLKYLMGSGNTIYF
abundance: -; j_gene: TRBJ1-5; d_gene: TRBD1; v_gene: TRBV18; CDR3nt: TGTGCCAGCTCACTTCAGGGGGCGGCTGAGCCCCAGCATTTT; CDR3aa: CASSLQGAAEPQHF
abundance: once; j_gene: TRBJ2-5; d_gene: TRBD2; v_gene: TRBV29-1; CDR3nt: TGCAGCCTAGCGGGAACCTTCCAAGAGACCCAGTACTTC; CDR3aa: CSLAGTFQETQYF
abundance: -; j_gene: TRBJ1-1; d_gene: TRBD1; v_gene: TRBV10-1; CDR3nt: TGCGCCAGCAGTGAGTCCGGGACAGGGGACACTGAAGCTTTCTTT; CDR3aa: CASSESGTGDTEAFF
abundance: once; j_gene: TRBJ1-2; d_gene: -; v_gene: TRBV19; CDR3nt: TGTGCCAGTAGTATCTCGACAGGACAGGGCTACACCTTC; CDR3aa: CASSISTGQGYTF
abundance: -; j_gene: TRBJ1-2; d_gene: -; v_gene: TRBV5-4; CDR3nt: TGTGCCAGCAGCCCCCAGGTGATTGGCGACTATGGCTACACCTTC; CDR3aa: CASSPQVIGDYGYTF
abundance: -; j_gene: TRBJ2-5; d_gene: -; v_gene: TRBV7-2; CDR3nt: TGTGCCAGCAGCTTAAGCGACAGGCAAGAGACCCAGTACTTC; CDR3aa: CASSLSDRQETQYF
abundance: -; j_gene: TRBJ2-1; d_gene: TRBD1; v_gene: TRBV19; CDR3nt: TGTGCCAGTAGTATAGGGACAGGGGTATACAATGAGCAGTTCTTC; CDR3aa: CASSIGTGVYNEQFF
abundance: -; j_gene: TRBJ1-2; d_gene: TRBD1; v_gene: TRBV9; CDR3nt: TGTGCCAGCAGCACCCGGTCCCAGGGGGTCTATGGCTACACCTTC; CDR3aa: CASSTRSQGVYGYTF
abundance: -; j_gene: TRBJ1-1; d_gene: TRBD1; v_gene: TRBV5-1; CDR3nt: TGCGCCAGCAGCTTACAGGGGCCCTCGGCTGAAGCTTTCTTT; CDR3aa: CASSLQGPSAEAFF
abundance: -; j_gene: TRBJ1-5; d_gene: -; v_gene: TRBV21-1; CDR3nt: TGTGCCAGCCCATATCGTGACCGATCCTATAGCAATCAGCCCCAGCATTTT; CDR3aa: CASPYRDRSYSNQPQHF
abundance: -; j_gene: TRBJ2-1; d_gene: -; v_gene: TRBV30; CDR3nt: TGTGCCTGGAGATGGGGATTTGACAATGAGCAGTTCTTC; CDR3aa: CAWRWGFDNEQFF